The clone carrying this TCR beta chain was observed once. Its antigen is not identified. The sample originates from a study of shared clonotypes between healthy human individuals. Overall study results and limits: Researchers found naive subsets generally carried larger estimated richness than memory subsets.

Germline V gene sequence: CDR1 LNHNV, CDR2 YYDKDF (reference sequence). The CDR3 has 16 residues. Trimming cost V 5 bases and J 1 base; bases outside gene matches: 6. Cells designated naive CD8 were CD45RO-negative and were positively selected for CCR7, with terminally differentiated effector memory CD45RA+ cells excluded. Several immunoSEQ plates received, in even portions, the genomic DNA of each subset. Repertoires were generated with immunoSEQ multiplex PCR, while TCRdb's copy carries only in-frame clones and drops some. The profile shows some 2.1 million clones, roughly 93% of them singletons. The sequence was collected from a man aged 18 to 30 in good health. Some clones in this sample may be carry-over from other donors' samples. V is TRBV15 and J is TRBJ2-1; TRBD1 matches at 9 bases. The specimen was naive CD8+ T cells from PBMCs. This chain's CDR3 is CATSPPGTGSYNEQFF. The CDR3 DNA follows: TGTGCCACCAGCCCACCCGGGACAGGGTCCTACAATGAGCAGTTCTTC. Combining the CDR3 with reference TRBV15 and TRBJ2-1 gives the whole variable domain DAMVIQNPRYQVTQFGKPVTLSCSQTLNHNVMYWYQQKSSQAPKLLFHYYDKDFNNEADTPDNFQSRRPNTSFCFLDIRSPGLGDTAMYLCATSPPGTGSYNEQFFGPGTRLTVL.